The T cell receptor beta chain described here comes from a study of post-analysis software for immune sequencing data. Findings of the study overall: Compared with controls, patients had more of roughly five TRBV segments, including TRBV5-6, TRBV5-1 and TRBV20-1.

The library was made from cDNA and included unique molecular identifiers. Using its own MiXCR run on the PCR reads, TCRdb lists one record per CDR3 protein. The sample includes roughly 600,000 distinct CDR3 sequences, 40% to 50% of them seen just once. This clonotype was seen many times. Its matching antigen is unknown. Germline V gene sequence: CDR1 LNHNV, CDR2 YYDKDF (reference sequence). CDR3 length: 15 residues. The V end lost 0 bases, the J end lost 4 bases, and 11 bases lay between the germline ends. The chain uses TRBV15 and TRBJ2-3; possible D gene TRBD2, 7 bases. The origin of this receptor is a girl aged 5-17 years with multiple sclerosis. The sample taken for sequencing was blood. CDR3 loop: CATSREAGASDTQYF. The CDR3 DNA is TGTGCCACCAGCAGAGAGGCGGGGGCATCAGATACGCAGTATTTT.